This TCR beta chain was profiled in a study of cytomegalovirus exposure and HLA in healthy donors. Study-level information: In an early release, HLA-typed donors contributed approximately 80 million unique TCR sequences.

The PCR ran on 60 Vbeta and 13 Jbeta primers. Only in-frame clones appear in the TCRdb table, and some are missing; sequencing was by immunoSEQ multiplex PCR. Of over 150,000 clones detected, 60% to 80% appear once; the ten largest clones hold around 1.4%. V gave up 0 bases and J gave up 3 bases; unmatched junction bases: 3. This CDR3 contains 15 residues. Germline V gives CDR1 SGDLS, CDR2 YYNGEE. Points on this clone: This sample also contains other DNA sequences that code for the same CDR3.

Sample: PBMCs. V usage is TRBV9 and J usage is TRBJ1-1, with TRBD1 matching 9 bases. This sequence originates from a man in his sixties in good health and CMV-seronegative. The CDR3: CASSVGGQGYTEAFF. Written as DNA, the CDR3 is TGTGCCAGCAGCGTAGGGGGACAGGGTTACACTGAAGCTTTCTTT.